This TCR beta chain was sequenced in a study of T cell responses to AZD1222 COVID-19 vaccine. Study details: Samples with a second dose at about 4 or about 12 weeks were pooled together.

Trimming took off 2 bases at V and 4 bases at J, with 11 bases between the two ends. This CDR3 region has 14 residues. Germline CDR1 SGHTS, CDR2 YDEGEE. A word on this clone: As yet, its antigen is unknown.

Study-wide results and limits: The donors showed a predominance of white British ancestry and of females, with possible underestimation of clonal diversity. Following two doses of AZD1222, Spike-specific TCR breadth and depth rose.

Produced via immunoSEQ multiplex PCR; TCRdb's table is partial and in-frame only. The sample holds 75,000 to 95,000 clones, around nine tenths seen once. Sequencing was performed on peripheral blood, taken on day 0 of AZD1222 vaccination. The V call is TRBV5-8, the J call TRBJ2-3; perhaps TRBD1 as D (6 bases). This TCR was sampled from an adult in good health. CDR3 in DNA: TGTGCCAGCAGCTTTACAGGGATCCCAGATACGCAGTATTTT. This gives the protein CASSFTGIPDTQYF. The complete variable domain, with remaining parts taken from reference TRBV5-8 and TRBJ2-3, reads EAGVTQSPTHLIKTRGQQATLRCSPISGHTSVYWYQQALGLGLQFLLWYDEGEERNRGNFPPRFSGRQFPNYSSELNVNALELEDSALYLCASSFTGIPDTQYFGPGTRLTVL.